This T cell receptor beta chain derives from a study of CD8+CD57+ T cells in acquired aplastic anemia. Study as a whole: Sorted CD4+ and CD8+ cells gave a mean 3.2 ug DNA, range about 0.19 to 27.4 ug.

All sequencing subjects had displayed CD8+CD57+ cell expansion on flow cytometry. All participating patients were living with severe acquired aplastic anemia. No patient had been given any therapy when blood was sampled. Study conclusions and caveats: Twenty-nine shared CD8+ CDR3s appeared highly expressed within patients' immunodominant clones.

CDR1 is SEHNR, CDR2 FQNEAQ, per germline (reference sequence). Ends included, the CDR3 has 11 residues. According to the study, genomic DNA was the template for TCR beta VDJ and CDR3 profiling. TCRdb re-called the reads with MiXCR, one entry per CDR3 protein. This sample has about 180,000 distinct CDR3 sequences; 50% to 65% occur once, and the top ten carry under 45%. Comments on this clonotype: Its target is not known. The CDR3 carries no conserved terminal phenylalanine or tryptophan, so it likely arises from a read error. Because the CDR3's place on the DNA is in doubt, the DNA is left out and the CDR3 is given as listed by TCRdb.

Input material: sorted CD4+, CD8+, or CD8+CD57+ T cells (not recorded which) from PBMCs. The chain has TRBV7-9 and TRBJ2-6; no check of the table's D call, TRBD1, against the DNA was made. The source is a human donor with aplastic anemia. The CDR3 loop reads CASSRSDSRNS.